The 30 T cell receptor beta chains reported below all come from one sample, sequenced in a study of cytomegalovirus exposure and HLA in healthy donors. Primers included in the PCR were 60 Vbeta and 13 Jbeta primers. TCRdb's copy holds only in-frame clones and misses some; the assay was immunoSEQ multiplex PCR. Found here are a few hundred thousand clones, around 90% of them singletons; the top ten hold approximately 2%. Sequences were obtained from PBMCs. These receptors were taken from a young woman in good health and CMV-seronegative.

The chain employs TRBV7-6 and TRBJ2-1, with 8 bases lining up with TRBD2. Germline V gives CDR1 SGHVS, CDR2 FNYEAQ. There are 18 residues in the CDR3. V lost 2 bases, J lost 6 bases, and 15 bases stayed unmatched. The CDR3 sequence: CASSLYPAGAPGANEQFF. For the CDR3, the DNA is TGTGCCAGCAGCTTATATCCAGCGGGGGCTCCCGGGGCCAATGAGCAGTTCTTC. The entire variable domain, with the rest obtained from reference TRBV7-6 and TRBJ2-1, is as follows: GAGVSQSPRYKVTKRGQDVALRCDPISGHVSLYWYRQALGQGPEFLTYFNYEAQQDKSGLPNDRFSAERPEGSISTLTIQRTEQRDSAMYRCASSLYPAGAPGANEQFFGPGTRLTVL.

CDR3 region: CASSVASGVKDTQYF. As DNA, the CDR3 is TGTGCCAGCAGTGTGGCTAGCGGGGTTAAAGATACGCAGTATTTT. J is TRBJ2-3 and V is TRBV2, with 9 bases lining up with TRBD2. CDR1 and CDR2 (germline): SNHLY, FYNNEI. Trimming at V came to 4 bases and at J to 5 bases, leaving 7 bases not matched to a gene. The CDR3 runs to 15 residues.

J is TRBJ1-5 and V is TRBV7-9; D is possibly TRBD1 (6 bases). Trimming stripped 5 bases from V and 0 bases from J, with 14 bases between. The CDR3 is 16 residues long. Germline CDR1 is SEHNR and CDR2 is FQNEAQ (reference sequence). The CDR3 DNA sequence: TGTGCCAGCAGCGCCCTTGCAGGGGATAGCAATCAGCCCCAGCATTTT. Translating gives CASSALAGDSNQPQHF.

This clone came up once. This rearrangement joins TRBV9 to TRBJ1-1, with D perhaps TRBD1 (6 bases). The CDR3 has 14 residues. V shed 4 bases and J shed 4 bases, with 14 bases lying between them. Germline values: CDR1 SGDLS, CDR2 YYNGEE. DNA of the CDR3: TGTGCCAGCAGCTCGGATACAGGGTTCACTGAAGCTTTCTTT. Its translation: CASSSDTGFTEAFF.

The chain recombines TRBV11-2 with TRBJ1-2, with 9 bases matching TRBD1. CDR1 is SGHAT, CDR2 FQNNGV, per germline. This CDR3 region has 16 residues. Trimming took 5 bases from V and 4 from J; bases not matched to a gene: 11. The CDR3 nucleotides read TGTGCCAGCAGCCCCCTCCGGACGGGACAGGGCTATGGCTACACCTTC. Translating gives CASSPLRTGQGYGYTF.

V is TRBV7-3 and J is TRBJ2-3; D may be TRBD1 (5 bases). This CDR3 comprises 15 residues. Germline-derived CDR1 and CDR2 are SGHTA and FQGTGA. The V end was cut by 2 bases, the J end by 2 bases, with 11 bases between. The CDR3, as DNA: TGTGCCAGCAGCTTAGAGCAGGGTACCACAGATACGCAGTATTTT. This gives the protein CASSLEQGTTDTQYF.

This clone occurred a few times. The rearrangement uses TRBV10-3 and TRBJ1-5; D not certain. This CDR3 spans 13 amino acids. CDR1 and CDR2 (germline): ENHRY, SYGVKD. The V gene lost 2 bases and the J gene lost 4 bases, with 6 bases spanning the gap. The CDR3 sequence is CAISENPNQPQHF. Written as DNA, the CDR3 is TGTGCCATCAGTGAGAATCCTAATCAGCCCCAGCATTTT.

This sequence joins TRBV11-2 and TRBJ2-3; D is unresolved. V was shortened by 1 base and J by 5 bases, with 7 bases between the two germline ends. The CDR3 loop spans 13 amino acids. Per germline, CDR1 SGHAT and CDR2 FQNNGV. CDR3 in DNA: TGTGCCAGCAGCTTAGGTATCAGAGATACGCAGTATTTT. It translates to CASSLGIRDTQYF.

The gene calls are TRBV7-4 and TRBJ1-3; D is perhaps TRBD1 (6 bases). The V end was cut by 5 bases, the J end by 10 bases, with 12 bases between. Germline V gene sequence: CDR1 SGHVT, CDR2 SQSDAQ. This CDR3 comprises 12 residues. The CDR3 loop reads CASSLHRVTIYF. CDR3 sequence (DNA): TGTGCCAGCAGCCTCCACAGGGTAACCATATATTTT.

Concerning this clone itself: At one boundary the junction diverges from the germline segment, which might be a read error. V gene TRBV2 combines with J gene TRBJ2-5; maybe TRBD2 (6 bases). Germline V gene sequence: CDR1 SNHLY, CDR2 FYNNEI. This CDR3 spans 12 amino acids. The CDR3 reads CASSEARGGGHF. As DNA, the CDR3 is TGTGCCAGCAGTGAAGCGCGGGGAGGTGGACACTTC.

The rearrangement joins TRBV5-4 to TRBJ1-1, with D possibly being TRBD1 (6 bases). Germline CDR1 and CDR2: SGHNT and YYREEE (reference sequence). The V and J ends lost 2 bases and 4 bases respectively, with 12 bases between them. The CDR3 extends over 14 amino acids. This CDR3 is CASSFPRGSTEAFF. CDR3 in DNA: TGTGCCAGCAGCTTCCCCAGGGGATCCACTGAAGCTTTCTTT.

The genes are TRBV10-1 and TRBJ2-7; no firm D call. The CDR3 runs to 13 residues. The germline gives CDR1 WNHNN, CDR2 SYGVQD (reference sequence). The V end was cut by 3 bases, the J end by 1 base, with 7 bases between. The CDR3 DNA reads as TGCGCCAGCAGTGATTCCGGGTCCTACGAGCAGTACTTC. This codes for CASSDSGSYEQYF.

The genes are TRBV7-3 and TRBJ1-1, with D possibly matching TRBD1 (6 bases). Per germline, CDR1 SGHTA and CDR2 FQGTGA. The CDR3 is 14 amino acids. V lost 2 bases and J 4 bases, leaving 11 bases between the germline ends. In nucleotides, the CDR3 is TGTGCCAGCAGCTTAGGAGGGGGGGCCACTGAAGCTTTCTTT. Its protein is CASSLGGGATEAFF.

J is TRBJ2-1 and V is TRBV7-9; D gene uncertain. The V end was cut by 5 bases, the J end by 7 bases, with 18 bases between. Germline V gene data show CDR1 as SEHNR and CDR2 as FQNEAQ (reference sequence). The CDR3 covers 15 residues. CDR3 sequence: CASSPKVRVSNEQFF. CDR3 nucleotides: TGTGCCAGCAGCCCGAAGGTCCGGGTATCAAATGAGCAGTTCTTC.

In this sample, this clone turned up once. V is TRBV5-1 and J is TRBJ1-5; 9 bases agree with TRBD1. With 4 bases clipped from V and 7 bases from J, the junction kept 6 bases outside the gene matches. Germline V lookup: CDR1 SGHRS, CDR2 YFSETQ. The CDR3 runs to 14 residues. Here the CDR3 reads CASSPGTGRQPQHF. The CDR3 DNA sequence: TGCGCCAGCAGCCCTGGGACAGGGAGGCAGCCCCAGCATTTT. Using reference TRBV5-1 and TRBJ1-5 for the parts outside the CDR3, the full variable domain is KAGVTQTPRYLIKTRGQQVTLSCSPISGHRSVSWYQQTPGQGLQFLFEYFSETQRNKGNFPGRFSGRQFSNSRSEMNVSTLELGDSALYLCASSPGTGRQPQHFGDGTRLSIL.

V and J are TRBV7-9 and TRBJ2-6; D is uncertain. The V gene lost 3 bases and the J gene lost 0 bases, with 9 bases spanning the gap. This CDR3 is built from 16 residues. CDR1 SEHNR and CDR2 FQNEAQ come from the germline V gene (reference sequence). CDR3 nucleotide sequence: TGTGCCAGCAGCTTCACCCGGAGCTCTGGGGCCAACGTCCTGACTTTC. It translates to CASSFTRSSGANVLTF.

This chain uses TRBV2 with TRBJ2-2; D gene ambiguous. The V end lost 5 bases, the J end lost 6 bases, and 13 bases lay between the germline ends. Germline CDR1 reads SNHLY; CDR2 reads FYNNEI. This CDR3 contains 14 residues. The CDR3 loop reads CASSLATLAGELFF. The DNA for the CDR3 is TGTGCCAGCAGTCTCGCGACATTGGCCGGGGAGCTGTTTTTT.

The genes are TRBV5-1 and TRBJ1-2; 7 bases are shared with TRBD1. This CDR3 has 16 amino acids. Trimming took 0 bases from V and 4 from J; bases not matched to a gene: 9. The germline CDR1 and CDR2 sequences are SGHRS and YFSETQ. CDR3 in amino acids: CASSLDLDRPSYGYTF. For the CDR3, the DNA is TGCGCCAGCAGCTTGGACTTGGACAGGCCGTCCTATGGCTACACCTTC.

The genes are TRBV12-5 and TRBJ2-3; no definite D call. In germline, CDR1 is LGHNT, CDR2 FRNRAP. The CDR3 covers 13 residues. Trimming left V 2 bases short and J 4 bases short, with 7 bases between. The CDR3 protein is CASGLLRSDTQYF. CDR3 in DNA: TGTGCTAGTGGTTTGCTACGCTCAGATACGCAGTATTTT. Full variable domain (outside the CDR3, taken from reference TRBV12-5 and TRBJ2-3): DARVTQTPRHKVTEMGQEVTMRCQPILGHNTVFWYRQTMMQGLELLAYFRNRAPLDDSGMPKDRFSAEMPDATLATLKIQPSEPRDSAVYFCASGLLRSDTQYFGPGTRLTVL.

CDR3 nucleotides: TGTGCCAGCAGTGAAGGGACAGGGGTTGAAAAACTGTTTTTT. Protein sequence: CASSEGTGVEKLFF. The rearrangement links TRBV6-1 to TRBJ1-4, with TRBD1 identical over 9 bases. The V and J ends lost 1 base and 7 bases, in that order; junction bases with no gene match: 1. Germline CDR1 MNHNS, CDR2 SASEGT. This CDR3 has 14 residues.

The chain employs TRBV19 and TRBJ1-5; 7 bases match TRBD1. The V gene end was trimmed by 5 bases and the J gene end by 0 bases; junction bases not matched to a gene: 16. The CDR3 runs 19 residues. CDR1 and CDR2 (germline): LNHDA, SQIVND (reference sequence). The CDR3 is CASSHLRDSNPYSNQPQHF. The CDR3 region has the DNA TGTGCCAGTAGTCACCTCCGGGACAGCAACCCCTATAGCAATCAGCCCCAGCATTTT.

The chain employs TRBV7-2 and TRBJ1-1; possible D gene TRBD1, 5 bases. V was shortened by 4 bases and J by 1 base, with 7 bases between the two germline ends. Germline V lookup: CDR1 SGHTA, CDR2 FQGNSA. The length of the CDR3 is 13 residues. The chain's CDR3 is CASSSDRNTEAFF. The CDR3 nucleotides read TGTGCCAGCAGCTCAGACAGGAACACTGAAGCTTTCTTT.

This clone appeared a single time. The chain employs TRBV27 and TRBJ1-2; possibly TRBD1 for D (6 bases). Germline values: CDR1 MNHEY, CDR2 SMNVEV (reference sequence). V gave up 5 bases and J gave up 3 bases, with 13 bases separating them. This CDR3 contains 14 residues. This CDR3 is CASSPPGGHYGYTF. CDR3 coding DNA: TGTGCCAGCAGTCCCCCGGGGGGCCACTATGGCTACACCTTC.

This clone was detected a few times. The chain combines TRBV5-6 with TRBJ2-1, with D possibly matching TRBD1 (5 bases). This CDR3 is 18 amino acids long. Germline-derived CDR1 and CDR2 are SGHDT and YYEEEE. Deletions cut 0 bases from V and 0 bases from J, with 16 bases between. The CDR3 sequence: CASSLDWAGWPSYNEQFF. The CDR3 bases are TGTGCCAGCAGCTTGGATTGGGCAGGGTGGCCCTCCTACAATGAGCAGTTCTTC.

The chain joins TRBV7-8 to TRBJ1-1; the D gene is possibly TRBD1 (6 bases). The V end lost 5 bases, the J end lost 9 bases, and 19 bases lay between the germline ends. The germline V gene encodes CDR1 SGHVS and CDR2 FQNEAQ. The CDR3 totals 14 residues. In DNA form, the CDR3 reads TGTGCCAGCAGCCTCCCCAAAACAGGGCAGAAAGCTTTCTTT. Translated: CASSLPKTGQKAFF.

This chain connects TRBV7-2 to TRBJ2-2; D uncertain. CDR1 is SGHTA and CDR2 is FQGNSA in the germline V gene. Trimming stripped 5 bases from V and 4 bases from J, with 14 bases between. The CDR3 has 15 residues. This chain's CDR3 is CASSRPPGGTGELFF. CDR3 bases: TGTGCCAGCAGCCGACCCCCAGGTGGCACCGGGGAGCTGTTTTTT.

Points on this clone: The same CDR3 also results from other DNA sequences found in this sample. This chain uses TRBV19 with TRBJ2-5, with TRBD2 as a possible D gene (6 bases). Per germline, CDR1 LNHDA and CDR2 SQIVND (reference sequence). The CDR3 runs 12 residues. The V gene lost 8 bases and the J gene lost 3 bases, with 10 bases spanning the gap. The CDR3 spells CASSRGKETQYF. The CDR3 DNA reads TGTGCCAGTTCCCGGGGGAAAGAGACCCAGTACTTC.

The V and J genes are TRBV13 and TRBJ1-2; 11 nucleotides agree with TRBD1. The CDR3 sequence is 14 residues long. Germline trimming cut 7 bases from V and 6 bases from J; bases unmatched to any gene: 7. Germline CDR1 PRHDT, CDR2 FYEKMQ (reference sequence). CDR3 residues: CASNSGDRGDGYTF. The DNA of the CDR3 is TGTGCCAGCAACTCGGGGGACAGGGGGGATGGCTACACCTTC.

The V gene is TRBV5-4, the J gene TRBJ2-3; a weak D match, TRBD2 (7 bases). Deletions cut 4 bases from V and 6 bases from J, with 15 bases between. The length of the CDR3 is 14 residues. CDR1 and CDR2 (germline): SGHNT, YYREEE (reference sequence). The CDR3 loop reads CASSIWTRGDTQYF. The CDR3 nucleotides read TGTGCCAGCAGCATCTGGACTAGGGGGGATACGCAGTATTTT.

The chain combines TRBV15 with TRBJ2-1; 7 bases are a match to TRBD2. The CDR3 is 17 amino acids. CDR1 is LNHNV and CDR2 is YYDKDF in the germline V gene (reference sequence). V lost 0 bases, J lost 2 bases, and 7 bases stayed unmatched. The CDR3 DNA follows: TGTGCCACCAGCAGAGACCAGCTAGCGGTGCCCTACAATGAGCAGTTCTTC. As protein: CATSRDQLAVPYNEQFF.